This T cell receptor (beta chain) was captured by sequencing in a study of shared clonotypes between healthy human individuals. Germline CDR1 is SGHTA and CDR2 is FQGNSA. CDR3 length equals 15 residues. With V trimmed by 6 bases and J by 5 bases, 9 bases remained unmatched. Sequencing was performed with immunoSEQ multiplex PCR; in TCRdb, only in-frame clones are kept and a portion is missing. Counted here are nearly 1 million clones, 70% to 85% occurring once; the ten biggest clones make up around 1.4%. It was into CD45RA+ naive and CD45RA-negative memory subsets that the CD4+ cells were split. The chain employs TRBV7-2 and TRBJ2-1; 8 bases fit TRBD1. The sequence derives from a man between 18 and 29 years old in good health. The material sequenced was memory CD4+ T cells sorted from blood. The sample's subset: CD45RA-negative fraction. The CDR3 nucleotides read TGTGCCAGCAGATTCTACGGGACAGGTAACAATGAGCAGTTCTTC. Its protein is CASRFYGTGNNEQFF.